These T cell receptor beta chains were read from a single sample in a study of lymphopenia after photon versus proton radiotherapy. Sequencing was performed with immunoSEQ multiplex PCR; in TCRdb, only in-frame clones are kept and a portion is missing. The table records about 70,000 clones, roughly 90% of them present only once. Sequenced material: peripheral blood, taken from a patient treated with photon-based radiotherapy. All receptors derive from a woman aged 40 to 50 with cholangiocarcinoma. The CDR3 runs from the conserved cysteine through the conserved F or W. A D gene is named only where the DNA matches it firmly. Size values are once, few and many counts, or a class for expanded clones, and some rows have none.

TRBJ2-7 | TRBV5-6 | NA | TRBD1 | TGTGCCAGCAGCCGTCGGACAGGGATAGGGGAGCAGTACTTC | CASSRRTGIGEQYF
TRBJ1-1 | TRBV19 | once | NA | TGTGCCAGTAATCGAAACACTGAAGCTTTCTTT | CASNRNTEAFF
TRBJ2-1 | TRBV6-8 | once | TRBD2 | TGTGCCAGCAGTTGGCGGGAGGGGAATGAGCAGTTCTTC | CASSWREGNEQFF
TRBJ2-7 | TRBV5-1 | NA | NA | TGCGCCAGCAGCTTGGGGTCCCCCTACGAGCAGTACTTC | CASSLGSPYEQYF
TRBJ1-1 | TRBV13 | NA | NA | TGTGCCAGCAGCTTTGGCCTCCTCGGAAGTACGAACACTGAAGCTTTCTTT | CASSFGLLGSTNTEAFF
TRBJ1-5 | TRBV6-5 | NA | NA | TGTGCCAGTAAGGAAACTAGCAATCAGCCCCAGCATTTT | CASKETSNQPQHF
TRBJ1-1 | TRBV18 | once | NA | TGTGCCAGCTCACAATCGACTGGCTTGTGGACTGAAGCTTTCTTT | CASSQSTGLWTEAFF
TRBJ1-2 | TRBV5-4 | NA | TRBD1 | TGTGCCAGCAGCCCCAGGGACAGGGGAAGAGATGGCTACACCTTC | CASSPRDRGRDGYTF
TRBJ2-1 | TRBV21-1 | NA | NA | TGTGCCAGCATCCCGAAACGGGGCAGTCTCTTC | CASIPKRGSLF
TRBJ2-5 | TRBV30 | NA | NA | TGTGCCTGGAGTGGGGGGCAAGAGACCCAGTACTTC | CAWSGGQETQYF
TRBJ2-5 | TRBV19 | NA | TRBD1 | TGTGCCAGTATCCCCCGGGCAGGGGGTGAGACCCAGTACTTC | CASIPRAGGETQYF
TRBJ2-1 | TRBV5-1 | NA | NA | TGCGCCAGCAGCTTGGCGGCAACGCAAGGGAACAATGAGCAGTTCTTC | CASSLAATQGNNEQFF
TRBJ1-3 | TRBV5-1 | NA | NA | TGCGCCAGCAGCTTAAGGGATCCTGGAAACACCATATATTTT | CASSLRDPGNTIYF
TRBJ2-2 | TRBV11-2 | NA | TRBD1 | TGTGCCAGCAGCACACACAGGGGGCGGTTGACCGGGGAGCTGTTTTTT | CASSTHRGRLTGELFF
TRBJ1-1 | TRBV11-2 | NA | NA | TGTGCCAGCAGCTTAGATCTTGGGCGGTCGAACACTGAAGCTTTCTTT | CASSLDLGRSNTEAFF
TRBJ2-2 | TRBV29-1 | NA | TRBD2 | TGCAGCGTTGCTCGATTAGCGGGACCCAACACCGGGGAGCTGTTTTTT | CSVARLAGPNTGELFF
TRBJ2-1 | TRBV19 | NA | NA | TGTGCCAGTAGTTCAACAGGGACCCATGAGCAGTTCTTC | CASSSTGTHEQFF
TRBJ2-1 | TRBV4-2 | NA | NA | TGTGCCAGCAGCCATATCCATGAGCAGTTCTTC | CASSHIHEQFF
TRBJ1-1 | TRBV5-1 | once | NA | TGCGCCAGCAGCTTGCTGGGGGATAGGAACACTGAAGCTTTCTTT | CASSLLGDRNTEAFF
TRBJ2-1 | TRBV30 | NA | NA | TGTGCCTGGGCTCGAGCTTCACGGGGTGAGCAGTTCTTC | CAWARASRGEQFF
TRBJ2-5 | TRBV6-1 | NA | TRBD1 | TGTGCCAGCAGTGACCCTGACAGGGTCTCCCAGTACTTC | CASSDPDRVSQYF
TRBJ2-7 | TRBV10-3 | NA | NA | TGTGCCATCAGAACAGGGCCTAGCTCCTACGAGCAGTACTTC | CAIRTGPSSYEQYF
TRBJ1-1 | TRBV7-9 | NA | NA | TGTGCCAGCAGCGGGTGGGTCGGAGGGGGAACTGAAGCTTTCTTT | CASSGWVGGGTEAFF
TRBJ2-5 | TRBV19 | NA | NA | TGTGCCAGTAGTCGAGGGGGTGGGAGGGGAGAGACCCAGTACTTC | CASSRGGGRGETQYF
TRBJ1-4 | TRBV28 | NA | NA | TGTGCCAGCAGTTTAGGATCGTCGGACAGTAAAAAACTGTTTTTT | CASSLGSSDSKKLFF
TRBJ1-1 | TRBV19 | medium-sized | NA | TGTGCCAGTAGTATATGGGGGTACACTGAAGCTTTCTTT | CASSIWGYTEAFF
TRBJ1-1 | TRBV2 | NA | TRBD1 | TGTGCCAGCAGTCCACAGGGGGCGGGTACTGAAGCTTTCTTT | CASSPQGAGTEAFF
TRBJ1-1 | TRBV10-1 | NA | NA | TGCGCCAGCAGACCCGACGGGAACACTGAAGCTTTCTTT | CASRPDGNTEAFF
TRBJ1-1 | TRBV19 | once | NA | TGTGCCAGTACCCTAGGGCGGGGGCTGGCTGAAGCTTTCTTT | CASTLGRGLAEAFF
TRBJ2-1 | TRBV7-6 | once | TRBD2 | TGTGCCAGCAGCAAAGTAGCGGGAGACTTTGAGCAGTTCTTC | CASSKVAGDFEQFF
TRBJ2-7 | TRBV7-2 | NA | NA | TGTGCCAGCAGCTTAGTATCCGAGCAGTACTTC | CASSLVSEQYF
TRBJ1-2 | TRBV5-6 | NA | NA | TGTGCCAGCACTCAGGGTGGGCAGGGCTACACCTTC | CASTQGGQGYTF
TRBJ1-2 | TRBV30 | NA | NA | TGTGCCTGGAGTGTTCAAGACCCGGGCGTCTATGGCTACACCTTC | CAWSVQDPGVYGYTF
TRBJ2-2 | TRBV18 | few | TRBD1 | TGTGCCAGCTCACCATTGCAGGGGGCCGAAACCGGGGAGCTGTTTTTT | CASSPLQGAETGELFF
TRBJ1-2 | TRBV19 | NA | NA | TGTGCCAGTAGTAAAGAGGGCTATGGCTACACCTTC | CASSKEGYGYTF
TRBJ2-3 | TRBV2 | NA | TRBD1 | TGTGCCAGCAGACAACAGGGGGCTACAGATACGCAGTATTTT | CASRQQGATDTQYF
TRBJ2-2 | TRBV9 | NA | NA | TGTGCCAGCAGCGCGCAATTCGGCACCGGGGAGCTGTTTTTT | CASSAQFGTGELFF
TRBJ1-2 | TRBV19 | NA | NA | TGTGCCAGTAGATCTTTCTATGGCTACACCTTC | CASRSFYGYTF
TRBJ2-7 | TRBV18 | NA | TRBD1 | TGTGCCAGCTCATCCCTGGACAGGGCATACTACGAGCAGTACTTC | CASSSLDRAYYEQYF
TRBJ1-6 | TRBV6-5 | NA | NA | TGTGCCACCGCGGTTGAGGATTCACCCCTCCACTTT | CATAVEDSPLHF
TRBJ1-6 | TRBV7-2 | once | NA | TGTGCCAGCAGCTCAGACGGAGTTGCACCCCTCCACTTT | CASSSDGVAPLHF
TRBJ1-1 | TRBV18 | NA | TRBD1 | TGTGCCAGCTCACCGGGACAGGGAGGCACTGAAGCTTTCTTT | CASSPGQGGTEAFF
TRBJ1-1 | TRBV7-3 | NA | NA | TGTGCCAGCAGCCCACAGGGATCGGTCACTGAAGCTTTCTTT | CASSPQGSVTEAFF
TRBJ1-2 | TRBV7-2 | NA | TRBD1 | TGTGCCAGCAGCTCCGGGGGTGGGGACAGGGGTGGCTACACCTTC | CASSSGGGDRGGYTF
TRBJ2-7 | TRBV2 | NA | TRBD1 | TGTGCCAGCAGTGTTGACAGGGGCTCCTACGAGCAGTACTTC | CASSVDRGSYEQYF
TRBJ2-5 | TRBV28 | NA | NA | TGTGCCAGCAGTCCCGGACTAGAGACCCAGTACTTC | CASSPGLETQYF
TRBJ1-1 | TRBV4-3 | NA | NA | TGCGCCAGCAGCCAAGATCTTGTCGGCCCAGGGGCGAACACTGAAGCTTTCTTT | CASSQDLVGPGANTEAFF
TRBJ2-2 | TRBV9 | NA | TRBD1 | TGTGCCAGCAGCCCGGGGGGACAGGGAAGGATCGGGGAGCTGTTTTTT | CASSPGGQGRIGELFF
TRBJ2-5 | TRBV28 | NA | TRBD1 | TGTGCCAGCAGTTTTGTGAGAGGACAGGGGCAAGAGACCCAGTACTTC | CASSFVRGQGQETQYF
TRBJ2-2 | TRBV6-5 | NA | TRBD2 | TGTGCCAGCACCCAAGGCGGGAGCTCCGGGGAGCTGTTTTTT | CASTQGGSSGELFF
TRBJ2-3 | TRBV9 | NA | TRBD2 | TGTGCCAGCAGCAGACTAGCGGGGCCTGATACGCAGTATTTT | CASSRLAGPDTQYF
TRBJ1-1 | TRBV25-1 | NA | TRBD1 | TGTGCCAGCGGAAGGGACAGGGAAAACACTGAAGCTTTCTTT | CASGRDRENTEAFF
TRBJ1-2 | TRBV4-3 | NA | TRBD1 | TGCGCCAGCAGCCATGCCGGGACAGCCTATGGCTACACCTTC | CASSHAGTAYGYTF
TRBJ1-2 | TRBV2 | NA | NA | TGTGCCAGCCTATCGAGGGTTGGGGAAGGCTACACCTTC | CASLSRVGEGYTF